This record covers a single T cell receptor (beta chain). Its antigen is not known. Germline V gene data show CDR1 as LNHDA and CDR2 as SQIVND (reference sequence). Trimming cost V 1 base and J 1 base, with 8 bases left between them. The CDR3 totals 15 residues. This entry belongs to a study of T cell responses to AZD1222 COVID-19 vaccine. Across the study: Second-dose intervals of approximately 4 or approximately 12 weeks were pooled. Study-level results: Repertoire sampling was restricted to post-peak T cell response timepoints. Unmutated regions of variants are reportedly targeted by nearly half of spike-specific TCRs.

The assay was immunoSEQ multiplex PCR, and TCRdb's table has in-frame clones only and misses some. There are some 110,000 clones in the sample; more than 70% occur only once, and 9.1% lies in the top ten. Sequences were derived from peripheral blood, sampled on day 0 of AZD1222 vaccination. The chain recombines TRBV19 with TRBJ1-5; D gene uncertain. This clonotype was sampled from an adult in good health. The CDR3, as DNA: TGTGCCAGTAGTATAGGGGGAGGGAGCAATCAGCCCCAGCATTTT. This codes for CASSIGGGSNQPQHF. The whole variable domain, remainder taken from reference TRBV19 and TRBJ1-5, is DGGITQSPKYLFRKEGQNVTLSCEQNLNHDAMYWYRQDPGQGLRLIYYSQIVNDFQKGDIAEGYSVSREKKESFPLTVTSAQKNPTAFYLCASSIGGGSNQPQHFGDGTRLSIL.